The sequence of this T cell receptor (beta chain) was determined in a study of shared clonotypes between healthy human individuals. Original handling: ImmunoSEQ supplied junction-only sequences lacking quality scores, so filtering was different. TCRdb's copy holds only in-frame clones and misses some; the assay was immunoSEQ multiplex PCR. V and J calls and clone size are copied from that table; D and trimming were computed from the DNA. The table records about 2.4 million clones, over 85% of them present only once. V was clipped by 5 bases and J by 6 bases, with 14 bases between them. Germline lookup yields CDR1 KGHSH and CDR2 LQKENI. The CDR3 is 14 amino acids.

The receptor's source is a man aged 18 to 30 in good health. Some clones in this sample may be carry-over from other donors' samples. Sequencing was done on a sample of naive CD4+ T cells from PBMCs. Subset described: CD45RA+ positively selected. The chain couples TRBV18 to TRBJ2-1, with D possibly TRBD2 on 6 matching bases. As DNA, the CDR3 is TGTGCCAGCTCAACCCGGGACTCACTCAATGAGCAGTTCTTC. This encodes CASSTRDSLNEQFF. The whole variable domain, remainder taken from reference TRBV18 and TRBJ2-1, is NAGVMQNPRHLVRRRGQEARLRCSPMKGHSHVYWYRQLPEEGLKFMVYLQKENIIDESGMPKERFSAEFPKEGPSILRIQQVVRGDSAAYFCASSTRDSLNEQFFGPGTRLTVL.